This TCR beta chain comes out of a study of T-cell reconstitution after alpha-beta-depleted transplantation in children. Unique molecular identifiers were incorporated when the TCRbeta library was constructed. One entry per CDR3 protein, called by TCRdb with MiXCR from the PCR reads. Of approximately 490,000 distinct CDR3 sequences in the sample, 9.5% to 15% were seen once. CDR1 and CDR2 from the germline V gene are MNHEY and SMNVEV (reference sequence). The CDR3 is 13 amino acids. The V end lost 5 bases, the J end lost 9 bases, and 15 bases lay between the germline ends. This clonotype was seen only a few times.

This rearrangement joins TRBV27 to TRBJ2-3, with D perhaps being TRBD1 or TRBD2 (5 bases each). The TCR sequence derives from a human donor who donated a stem cell graft to a child with combined immunodeficiency. The sample here was PBMCs from the stem cell graft donor, taken from the stem cell graft. This chain's CDR3 is CASSATRRDTQYF. Here the CDR3 DNA reads TGTGCCAGCAGTGCTACTCGTAGGGACACGCAGTATTTT.